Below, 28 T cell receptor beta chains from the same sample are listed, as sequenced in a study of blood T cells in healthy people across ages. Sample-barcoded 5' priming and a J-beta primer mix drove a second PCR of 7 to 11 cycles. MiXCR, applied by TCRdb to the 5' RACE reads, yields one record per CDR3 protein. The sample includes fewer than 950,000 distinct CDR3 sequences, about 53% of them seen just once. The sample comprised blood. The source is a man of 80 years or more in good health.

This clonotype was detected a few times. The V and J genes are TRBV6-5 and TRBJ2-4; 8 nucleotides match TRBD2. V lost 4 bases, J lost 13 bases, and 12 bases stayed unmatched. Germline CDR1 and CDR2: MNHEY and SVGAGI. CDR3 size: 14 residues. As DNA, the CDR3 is TGTGCCAGCAGTTCGGCCGGGAGGGGAGGGGAGCAGTACTTC. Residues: CASSSAGRGGEQYF.

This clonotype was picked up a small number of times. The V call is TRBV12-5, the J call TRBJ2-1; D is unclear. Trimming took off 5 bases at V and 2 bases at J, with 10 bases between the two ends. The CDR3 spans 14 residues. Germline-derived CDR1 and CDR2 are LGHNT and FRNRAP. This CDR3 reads CASGTRVAYNEQFF. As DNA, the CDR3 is TGTGCTAGTGGTACAAGGGTCGCCTACAATGAGCAGTTCTTC.

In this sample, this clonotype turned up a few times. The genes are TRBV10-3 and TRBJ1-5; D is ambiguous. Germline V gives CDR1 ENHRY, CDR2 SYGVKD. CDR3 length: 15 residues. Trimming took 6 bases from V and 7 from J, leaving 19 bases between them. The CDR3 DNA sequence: TGTGCCATCAGCCCCGGCCCGGGCCTAATGCAGCCCCAGCATTTT. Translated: CAISPGPGLMQPQHF.

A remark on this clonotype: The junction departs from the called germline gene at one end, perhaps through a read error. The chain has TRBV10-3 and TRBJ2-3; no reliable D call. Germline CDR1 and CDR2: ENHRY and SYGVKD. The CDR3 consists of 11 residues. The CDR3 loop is CAISGLGTLYF. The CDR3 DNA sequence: TGTGCCATCAGTGGACTTGGTACGCTGTATTTT.

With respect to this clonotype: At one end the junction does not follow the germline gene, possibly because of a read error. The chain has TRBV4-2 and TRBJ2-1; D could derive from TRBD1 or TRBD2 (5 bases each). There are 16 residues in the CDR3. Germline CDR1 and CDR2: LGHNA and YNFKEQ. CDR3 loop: CASGFGAANSYKEQFF. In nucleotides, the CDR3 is TGTGCCAGCGGGTTCGGGGCGGCTAACTCCTACAAGGAGCAGTTCTTC.

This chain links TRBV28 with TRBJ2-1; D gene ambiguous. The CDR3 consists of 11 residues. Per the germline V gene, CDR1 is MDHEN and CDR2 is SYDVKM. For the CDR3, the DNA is TGTGCAACAGCAGGTTTCAGTGAGCAGTTCTTC. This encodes CATAGFSEQFF.

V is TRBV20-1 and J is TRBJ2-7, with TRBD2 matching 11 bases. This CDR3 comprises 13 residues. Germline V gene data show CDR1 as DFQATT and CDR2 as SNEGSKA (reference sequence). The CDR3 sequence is CSGLLAGVYEQYF. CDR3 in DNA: TGCAGCGGGTTACTAGCGGGAGTATACGAGCAGTACTTC.

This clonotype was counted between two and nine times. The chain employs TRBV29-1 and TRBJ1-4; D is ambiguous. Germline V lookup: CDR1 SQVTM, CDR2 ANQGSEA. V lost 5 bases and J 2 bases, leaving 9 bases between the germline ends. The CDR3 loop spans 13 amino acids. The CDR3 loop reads CSVLRTTNEKLFF. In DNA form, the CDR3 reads TGCAGCGTTCTTAGGACGACTAATGAAAAACTGTTTTTT.

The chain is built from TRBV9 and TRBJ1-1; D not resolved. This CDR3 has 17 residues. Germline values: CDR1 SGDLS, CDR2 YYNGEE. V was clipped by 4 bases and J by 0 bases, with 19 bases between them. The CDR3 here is CASSPLKSRNLNTEAFF. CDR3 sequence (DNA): TGTGCCAGCAGCCCACTGAAGTCTAGAAATTTGAACACTGAAGCTTTCTTT.

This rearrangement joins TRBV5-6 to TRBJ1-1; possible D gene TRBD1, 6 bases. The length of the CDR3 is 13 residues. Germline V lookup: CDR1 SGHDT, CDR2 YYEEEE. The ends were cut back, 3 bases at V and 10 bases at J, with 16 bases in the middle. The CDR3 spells CASSYNGQYRAFF. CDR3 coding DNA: TGTGCCAGCAGCTATAATGGACAGTATCGAGCTTTCTTT.

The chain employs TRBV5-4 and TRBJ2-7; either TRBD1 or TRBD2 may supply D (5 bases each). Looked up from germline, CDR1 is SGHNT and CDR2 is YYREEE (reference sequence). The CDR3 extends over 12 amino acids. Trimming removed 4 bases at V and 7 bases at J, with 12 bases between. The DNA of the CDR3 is TGTGCCAGCAGCGCTGGGACGGCGGAGCAGTACTTC. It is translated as CASSAGTAEQYF.

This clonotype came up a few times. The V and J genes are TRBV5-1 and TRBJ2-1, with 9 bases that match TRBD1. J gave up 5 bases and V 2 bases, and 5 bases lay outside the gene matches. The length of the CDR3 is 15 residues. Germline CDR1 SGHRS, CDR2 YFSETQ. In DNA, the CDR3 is TGCGCCAGCAGCTTTGGCGGGACAGGGAACAATGAGCAGTTCTTC. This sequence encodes CASSFGGTGNNEQFF. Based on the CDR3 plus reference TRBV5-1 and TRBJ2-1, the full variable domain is KAGVTQTPRYLIKTRGQQVTLSCSPISGHRSVSWYQQTPGQGLQFLFEYFSETQRNKGNFPGRFSGRQFSNSRSEMNVSTLELGDSALYLCASSFGGTGNNEQFFGPGTRLTVL.

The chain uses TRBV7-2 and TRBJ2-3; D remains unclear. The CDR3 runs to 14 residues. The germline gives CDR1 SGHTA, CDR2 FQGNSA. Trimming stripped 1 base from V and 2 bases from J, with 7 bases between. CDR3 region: CASSLGPVTDTQYF. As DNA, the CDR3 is TGTGCCAGCAGCTTAGGTCCAGTCACAGATACGCAGTATTTT.

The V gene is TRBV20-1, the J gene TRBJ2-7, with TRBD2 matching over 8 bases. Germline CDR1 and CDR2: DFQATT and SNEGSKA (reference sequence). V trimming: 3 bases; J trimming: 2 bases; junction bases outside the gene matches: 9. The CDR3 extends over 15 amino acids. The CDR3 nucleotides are TGCAGTGCTAGTCGGGGCGGGGGGAAAACCTACGAGCAGTACTTC. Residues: CSASRGGGKTYEQYF.

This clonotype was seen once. The CDR3 loop is CASSQDLGLAGGSSYNEQFF. The CDR3 DNA is TGTGCCAGCAGCCAAGATCTTGGACTAGCGGGAGGGAGCTCCTACAATGAGCAGTTCTTC. This chain connects TRBV3-1 to TRBJ2-1, with 15 bases that match TRBD2. Trimming at V came to 0 bases and at J to 0 bases, leaving 6 bases not matched to a gene. Germline assignment: CDR1 LGHDT and CDR2 YNNKEL (reference sequence). The CDR3 runs 20 residues.

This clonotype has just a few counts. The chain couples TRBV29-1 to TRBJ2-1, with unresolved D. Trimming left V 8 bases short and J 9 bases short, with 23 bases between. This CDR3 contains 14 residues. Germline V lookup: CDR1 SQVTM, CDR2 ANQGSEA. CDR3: CSHITTSKSSEQFF. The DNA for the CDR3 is TGCAGCCACATTACAACGAGTAAAAGTTCTGAGCAGTTCTTC.

CDR3 protein: CASSLNREPLHF. The CDR3 region has the DNA TGTGCCAGCAGCTTGAACAGAGAACCCCTCCACTTT. The V gene is TRBV7-2, the J gene TRBJ1-6; D uncertain. The CDR3 spans 12 residues. Germline CDR1 reads SGHTA; CDR2 reads FQGNSA. The ends were cut back, 3 bases at V and 12 bases at J, with 9 bases in the middle.

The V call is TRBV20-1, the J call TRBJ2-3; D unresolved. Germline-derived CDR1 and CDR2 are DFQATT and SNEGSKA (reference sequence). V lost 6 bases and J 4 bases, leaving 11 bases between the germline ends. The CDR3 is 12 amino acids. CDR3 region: CSAIPQADTQYF. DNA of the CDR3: TGCAGTGCCATACCTCAGGCAGATACGCAGTATTTT.

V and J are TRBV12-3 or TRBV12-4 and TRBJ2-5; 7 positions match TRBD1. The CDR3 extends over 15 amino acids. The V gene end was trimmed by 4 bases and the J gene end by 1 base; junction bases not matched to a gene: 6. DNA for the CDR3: TGTGCCAGCAGTTCCCCTAGACAGGGCCAAGAGACCCAGTACTTC. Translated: CASSSPRQGQETQYF.

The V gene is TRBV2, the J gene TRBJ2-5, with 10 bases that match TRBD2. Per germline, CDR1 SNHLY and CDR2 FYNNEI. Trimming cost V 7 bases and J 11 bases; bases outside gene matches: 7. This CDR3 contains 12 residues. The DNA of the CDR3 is TGTGCCAGCAATAGCGGGAGGAGTGAGCAGTACTTC. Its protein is CASNSGRSEQYF.

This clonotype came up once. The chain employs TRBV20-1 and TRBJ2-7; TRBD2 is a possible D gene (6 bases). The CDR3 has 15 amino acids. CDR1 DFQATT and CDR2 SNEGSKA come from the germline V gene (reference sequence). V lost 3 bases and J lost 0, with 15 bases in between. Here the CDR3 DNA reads TGCAGTGCTAGCATACTAGCCGCCAGCTCCTACGAGCAGTACTTC. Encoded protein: CSASILAASSYEQYF.

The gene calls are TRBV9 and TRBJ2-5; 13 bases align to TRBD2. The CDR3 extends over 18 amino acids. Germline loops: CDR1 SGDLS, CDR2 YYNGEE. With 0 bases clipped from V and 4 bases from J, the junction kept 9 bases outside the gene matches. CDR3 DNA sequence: TGTGCCAGCAGCGTAGCAGAAGGACTAGCGGGAGTCCGAGAGACCCAGTACTTC. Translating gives CASSVAEGLAGVRETQYF. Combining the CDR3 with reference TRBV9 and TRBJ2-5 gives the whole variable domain DSGVTQTPKHLITATGQRVTLRCSPRSGDLSVYWYQQSLDQGLQFLIQYYNGEERAKGNILERFSAQQFPDLHSELNLSSLELGDSALYFCASSVAEGLAGVRETQYFGPGTRLLVL.

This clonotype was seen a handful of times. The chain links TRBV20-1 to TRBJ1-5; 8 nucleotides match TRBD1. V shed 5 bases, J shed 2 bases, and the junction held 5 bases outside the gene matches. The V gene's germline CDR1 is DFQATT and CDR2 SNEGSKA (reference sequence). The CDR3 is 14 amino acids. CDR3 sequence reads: CSARQGSGNQPQHF. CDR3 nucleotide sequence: TGCAGTGCTCGACAGGGGAGTGGCAATCAGCCCCAGCATTTT.

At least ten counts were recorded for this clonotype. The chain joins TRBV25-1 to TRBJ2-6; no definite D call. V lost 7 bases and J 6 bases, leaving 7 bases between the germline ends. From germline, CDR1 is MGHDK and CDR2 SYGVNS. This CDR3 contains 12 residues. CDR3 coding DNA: TGTGCCAGCACCTTCGAGGCCAACGTCCTGACTTTC. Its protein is CASTFEANVLTF. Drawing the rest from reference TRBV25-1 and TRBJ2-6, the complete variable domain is EADIYQTPRYLVIGTGKKITLECSQTMGHDKMYWYQQDPGMELHLIHYSYGVNSTEKGDLSSESTVSRIRTEHFPLTLESARPSHTSQYLCASTFEANVLTFGAGSRLTVL.

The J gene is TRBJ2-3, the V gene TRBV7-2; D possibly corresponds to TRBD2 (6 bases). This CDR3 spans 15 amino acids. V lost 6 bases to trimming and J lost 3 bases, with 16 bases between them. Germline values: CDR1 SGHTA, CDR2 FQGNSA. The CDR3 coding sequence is TGTGCCAGCAGACTAGCTCACGGGAGAACAGATACGCAGTATTTT. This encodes CASRLAHGRTDTQYF.

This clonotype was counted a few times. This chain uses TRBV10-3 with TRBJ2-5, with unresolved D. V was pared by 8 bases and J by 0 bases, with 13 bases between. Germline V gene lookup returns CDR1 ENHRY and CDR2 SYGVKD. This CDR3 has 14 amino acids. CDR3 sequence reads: CAISISSDQETQYF. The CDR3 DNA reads TGTGCCATCTCCATTAGCAGTGACCAAGAGACCCAGTACTTC.

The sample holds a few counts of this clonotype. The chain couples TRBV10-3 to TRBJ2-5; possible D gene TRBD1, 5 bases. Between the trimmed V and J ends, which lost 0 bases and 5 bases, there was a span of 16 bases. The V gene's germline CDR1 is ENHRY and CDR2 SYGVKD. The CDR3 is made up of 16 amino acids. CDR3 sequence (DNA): TGTGCCATCAGTGAGTCGATGGGGCAGGCCGGGGAGACCCAGTACTTC. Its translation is CAISESMGQAGETQYF.

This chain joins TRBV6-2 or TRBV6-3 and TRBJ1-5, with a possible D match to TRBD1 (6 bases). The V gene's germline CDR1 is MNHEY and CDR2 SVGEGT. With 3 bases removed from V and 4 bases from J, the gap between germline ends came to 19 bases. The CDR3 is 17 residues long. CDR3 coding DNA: TGTGCCAGCAGTTATCGATTCCGGGACACATCTAATCAGCCCCAGCATTTT. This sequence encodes CASSYRFRDTSNQPQHF.